This TCR beta chain was found in a study of cytomegalovirus exposure and HLA in healthy donors. In the case of this clone: The antigen is undetermined.

Study results and caveats: Earlier analysis looked at TCR beta V segments, and most were productive about 87% or about 30% of the time. For cytomegalovirus status, the classifier reportedly gave diagnoses with high specificity and sensitivity.

PCR involved 60 Vbeta and 13 Jbeta primers. TCRdb's copy holds only in-frame clones and misses some; the assay was immunoSEQ multiplex PCR. Here the sample spans approximately 76,000 clones, 79% being singletons. The CDR3 consists of 19 residues. V dropped 3 bases and J dropped 6; count of bases not matched to a gene: 17. The V gene's germline CDR1 is SGHDT and CDR2 YYEEEE. The TCR sequence derives from a man aged 25-45 years in good health and CMV-seronegative. Sequencing used PBMCs. The V gene is TRBV5-6, the J gene TRBJ2-3; 12 bases are shared with TRBD2. The DNA for the CDR3 is TGTGCCAGCAGCTCCATTTCTTCAGGGACTAGCGGGTTACCCGATACGCAGTATTTT. Translated, it gives CASSSISSGTSGLPDTQYF. The variable domain in full, completed from reference TRBV5-6 and TRBJ2-3, reads DAGVTQSPTHLIKTRGQQVTLRCSPKSGHDTVSWYQQALGQGPQFIFQYYEEEERQRGNFPDRFSGHQFPNYSSELNVNALLLGDSALYLCASSSISSGTSGLPDTQYFGPGTRLTVL.